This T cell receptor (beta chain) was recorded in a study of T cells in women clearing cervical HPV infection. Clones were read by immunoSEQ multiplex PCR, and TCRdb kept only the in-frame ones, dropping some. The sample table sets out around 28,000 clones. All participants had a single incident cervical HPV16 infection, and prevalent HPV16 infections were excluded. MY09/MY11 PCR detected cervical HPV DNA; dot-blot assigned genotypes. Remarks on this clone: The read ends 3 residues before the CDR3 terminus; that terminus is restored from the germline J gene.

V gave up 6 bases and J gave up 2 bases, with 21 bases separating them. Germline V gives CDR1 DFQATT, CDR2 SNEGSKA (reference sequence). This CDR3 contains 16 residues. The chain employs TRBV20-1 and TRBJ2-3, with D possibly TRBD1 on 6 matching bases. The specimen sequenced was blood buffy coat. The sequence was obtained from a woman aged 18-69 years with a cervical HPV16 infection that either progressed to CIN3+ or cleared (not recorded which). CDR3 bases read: TGCAGTGCCACCATATTGGGGGCAGCCGTCACAGATACG. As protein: CSATILGAAVTDT. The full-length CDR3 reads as CSATILGAAVTDTQYF.